This T cell receptor beta chain was sequenced for a study of blood T cell repertoires in COVID-19. At the level of the study: The United States, Italy and Spain supplied acute and convalescent COVID-19 samples. PBMCs, B-cell-depleted T cells, or T cells were the source of the cDNA or gDNA that made up the material.

In the original analysis: Reference gene primer amplification yielded estimated nucleated cell counts. TCRdb's table, derived via immunoSEQ multiplex PCR, lists solely in-frame clones and lacks some. V and J calls and clone size are given by that table; D and trimming were obtained from the DNA. Of around 270,000 clones in the sample, around nine tenths were seen once. The CDR3 consists of 16 residues. Trimming removed 5 bases from V and 5 bases from J; junction bases left unmatched: 14. Per germline, CDR1 SGHRS and CDR2 YFSETQ. This chain uses TRBV5-1 with TRBJ2-5, with TRBD2 matching 8 bases. The sample consisted of peripheral blood. This sequence was found in a man aged 30-40 years with active or convalescent COVID-19. This CDR3 reads CASRGTREGDDETQYF. Here the CDR3 DNA reads TGCGCCAGCAGAGGGACTAGAGAGGGGGACGACGAGACCCAGTACTTC.